The 7 T cell receptor beta chains below were found in one sample sequenced in a study of OX40 agonist ivuxolimab in advanced cancers. Data came from immunoSEQ multiplex PCR; TCRdb stores just in-frame clones and leaves some out. The data hold tens of thousands of clones, with more than 65% observed a single time. Here the sequenced sample was CD4+ or CD8+ T cells sorted from blood, taken in a trial of the OX40 agonist ivuxolimab. The receptors here all came from an adult with an advanced solid tumor such as melanoma, head and neck, liver or kidney cancer.

V and J are TRBV7-2 and TRBJ2-1; 7 bases map to TRBD1. Germline assignment: CDR1 SGHTA and CDR2 FQGNSA. The CDR3 is 16 residues long. Trimming cost V 4 bases and J 0 bases; bases outside gene matches: 6. The CDR3 bases are TGTGCCAGCAGCTCAAGGGACAGAAGCTCCTACAATGAGCAGTTCTTC. It codes for CASSSRDRSSYNEQFF.

To note about this clone: One end of the junction does not line up with germline, which may come from a read error. The chain uses TRBV7-7 and TRBJ2-1; 7 bases are shared with TRBD1. The CDR3 sequence is 15 residues long. Germline CDR1 reads SSHAT; CDR2 reads FNYEAQ (reference sequence). As DNA, the CDR3 is TGTGCTAGCAGCTTAGGGGACAGCTCCTACAATGAGCAGTTCTTC. Translation gives CASSLGDSSYNEQFF. The full variable domain, its missing parts supplied by reference TRBV7-7 and TRBJ2-1, is GAGVSQSPRYKVTKRGQDVTLRCDPISSHATLYWYQQALGQGPEFLTYFNYEAQPDKSGLPSDRFSAERPEGSISTLTIQRTEQRDSAMYRCASSLGDSSYNEQFFGPGTRLTVL.

The chain couples TRBV19 to TRBJ1-2; 12 bases agree with TRBD1. Germline V gives CDR1 LNHDA, CDR2 SQIVND (reference sequence). This CDR3 spans 14 amino acids. V was clipped by 7 bases and J by 7 bases; unmatched bases: 7. CDR3 DNA sequence: TGTGCCAGTACCCCCGGGACAGGGGGCGGTGGCTACACCTTC. It translates to CASTPGTGGGGYTF. The entire variable domain, with the rest obtained from reference TRBV19 and TRBJ1-2, is as follows: DGGITQSPKYLFRKEGQNVTLSCEQNLNHDAMYWYRQDPGQGLRLIYYSQIVNDFQKGDIAEGYSVSREKKESFPLTVTSAQKNPTAFYLCASTPGTGGGGYTFGSGTRLTVV.

V gene TRBV4-1 combines with J gene TRBJ1-5, with D maybe TRBD1 (5 bases). The length of the CDR3 is 16 residues. The germline V gene has CDR1 MGHRA and CDR2 YSYEKL. Trimming pared 1 base from V and 6 bases from J, leaving 16 bases between. CDR3 nucleotide sequence: TGCGCCAGCAGCCAAGGATCCAGGGTGGATGGTCAGCCCCAGCATTTT. Amino acids: CASSQGSRVDGQPQHF.

The rearrangement joins TRBV4-1 to TRBJ1-3, with D possibly TRBD1 on 6 matching bases. The CDR3 totals 17 residues. Germline assignment: CDR1 MGHRA and CDR2 YSYEKL. The V and J ends lost 1 base and 0 bases respectively, with 13 bases between them. The CDR3: CASSQGGPGTSGNTIYF. Here the CDR3 DNA reads TGCGCCAGCAGCCAAGGGGGGCCGGGTACCTCTGGAAACACCATATATTTT.

The chain couples TRBV27 to TRBJ1-1; TRBD1 matches at 12 bases. This CDR3 contains 14 residues. Germline CDR1 MNHEY, CDR2 SMNVEV (reference sequence). The J segment lost 9 bases and the V segment lost 3 bases, leaving 5 bases of the junction unmatched. CDR3 sequence (DNA): TGTGCCAGCAGTTTGGGACAGGGGGCGGCTCAAGCTTTCTTT. It translates to CASSLGQGAAQAFF.

This chain uses TRBV29-1 with TRBJ2-1; 9 positions match TRBD2. Germline trimming cut 4 bases from V and 11 bases from J; bases unmatched to any gene: 9. The CDR3 is 13 amino acids. Germline loops: CDR1 SQVTM, CDR2 ANQGSEA. This CDR3 is CSVGGLASTQQFF. DNA for the CDR3: TGCAGCGTTGGGGGACTAGCATCGACTCAGCAGTTCTTC.